Sequencing of this TCR beta chain was carried out in a study of cytomegalovirus exposure and HLA in healthy donors. Study-level points and caveats: TCR clusters originating in the first cohort tended to co-occur in the approximately 120 validation repertoires, according to a later analysis. The authors enumerated over 150 TCR beta chains as linked to cytomegalovirus.

Trimming took 4 bases from V and 2 from J, leaving 8 bases between them. Germline V gives CDR1 SQVTM, CDR2 ANQGSEA. This CDR3 is 12 amino acids long. Measured with immunoSEQ multiplex PCR; TCRdb has only the in-frame clones, and not every one. The sample yields roughly 56,000 clones, roughly 90% seen once. Donors were drawn from the 120-subject validation cohort, separate from the approximately 640-subject first cohort. In the case of this clone: The antigen is not known.

The origin of this receptor is a woman aged 25 to 45 in good health and CMV-seronegative. The genes are TRBV29-1 and TRBJ1-2, with D unresolved. The sample consisted of PBMCs. The CDR3 spells CSVGGTNYGYTF. The CDR3 bases are TGCAGCGTTGGCGGAACGAACTATGGCTACACCTTC.